This TCR beta chain is drawn from a study of shared clonotypes between healthy human individuals. As to this clone: Its specificity is unknown.

Germline V gene data show CDR1 as MNHEY and CDR2 as SMNVEV (reference sequence). This CDR3 is built from 16 residues. The J segment lost 5 bases and the V segment lost 5 bases, leaving 12 bases of the junction unmatched. Study outcomes and limitations: Although depth was large, rarefaction showed that sequencing of the sorted subsets was incomplete. Generally, naive subsets came out with larger estimated richness than memory subsets.

Assay: immunoSEQ multiplex PCR; the TCRdb copy retains only in-frame clones and omits some. The sample has about 2.4 million clones; under 95% are singletons. The genes are TRBV27 and TRBJ1-5; the match to TRBD1 covers 7 bases. The receptor's source is a man in his late teens or twenties in good health. Some clones in this sample may be carry-over from other donors' samples. Sample: naive CD4+ T cells from PBMCs. As for subset: CD45RA+ positively selected. In nucleotides, the CDR3 is TGTGCCAGCAGTAGTTCAGTGACAGGGAGGGATCAGCCCCAGCATTTT. Encoded protein: CASSSSVTGRDQPQHF.